The clone carrying this T cell receptor beta chain is deemed medium-sized. The CDR3 is made up of 13 amino acids. The V end lost 6 bases, the J end lost 7 bases, and 10 bases lay between the germline ends. TCRdb reprocessed the 5' RACE reads via MiXCR and lists one record per CDR3 protein. Seen here are about 8,600 distinct CDR3 sequences, more than 15% observed once, and the top ten hold 3% to 4%. This chain uses TRBV12-3 or TRBV12-4 with TRBJ1-6; no firm D call. The sample consisted of memory CD4+ T cells sorted from blood. Sample subset: memory CD4+ T cells, CD4+CD45RO+CD25-. The TCR was taken from a female donor with breast cancer. DNA for the CDR3: TGTGCCAGCAGCCCCGGTTGGAATTCACCCCTCCACTTT. It specifies CASSPGWNSPLHF.